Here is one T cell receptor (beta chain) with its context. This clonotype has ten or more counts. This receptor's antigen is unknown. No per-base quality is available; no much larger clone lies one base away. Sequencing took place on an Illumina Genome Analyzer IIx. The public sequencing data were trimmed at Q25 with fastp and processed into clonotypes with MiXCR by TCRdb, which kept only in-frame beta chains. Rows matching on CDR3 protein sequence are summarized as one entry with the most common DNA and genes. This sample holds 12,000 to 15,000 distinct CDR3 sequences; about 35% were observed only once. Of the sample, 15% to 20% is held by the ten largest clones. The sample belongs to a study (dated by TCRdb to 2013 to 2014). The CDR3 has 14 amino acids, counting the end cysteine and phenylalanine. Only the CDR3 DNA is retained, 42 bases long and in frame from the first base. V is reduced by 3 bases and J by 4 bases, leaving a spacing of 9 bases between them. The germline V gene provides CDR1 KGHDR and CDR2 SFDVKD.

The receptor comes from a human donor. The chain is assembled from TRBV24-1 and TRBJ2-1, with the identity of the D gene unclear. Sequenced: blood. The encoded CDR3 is CATSDRAAYNEQFF. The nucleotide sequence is TGTGCCACCAGTGATAGGGCGGCGTACAATGAGCAGTTCTTC.